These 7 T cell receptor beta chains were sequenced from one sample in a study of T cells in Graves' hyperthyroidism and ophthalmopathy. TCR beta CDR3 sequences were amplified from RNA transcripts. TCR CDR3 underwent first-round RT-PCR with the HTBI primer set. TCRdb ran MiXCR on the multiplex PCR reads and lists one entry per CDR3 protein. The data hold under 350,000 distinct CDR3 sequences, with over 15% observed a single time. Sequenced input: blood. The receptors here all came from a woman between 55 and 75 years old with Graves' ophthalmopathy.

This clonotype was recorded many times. CDR3 DNA sequence: TGTGCCAGCAGCTTAGTGTGGGATGTGAACACTGAAGCTTTCTTT. Protein product: CASSLVWDVNTEAFF. This chain joins TRBV7-2 and TRBJ1-1; D is ambiguous. Germline loops: CDR1 SGHTA, CDR2 FQGNSA. The CDR3 has 15 residues. V was shortened by 1 base and J by 0 bases, with 9 bases between the two germline ends.

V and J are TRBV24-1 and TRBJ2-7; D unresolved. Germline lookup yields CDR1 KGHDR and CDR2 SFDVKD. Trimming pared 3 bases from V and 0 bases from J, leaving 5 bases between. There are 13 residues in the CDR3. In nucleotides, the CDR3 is TGTGCCACCAGTGATGGGATCTCCTACGAGCAGTACTTC. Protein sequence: CATSDGISYEQYF.

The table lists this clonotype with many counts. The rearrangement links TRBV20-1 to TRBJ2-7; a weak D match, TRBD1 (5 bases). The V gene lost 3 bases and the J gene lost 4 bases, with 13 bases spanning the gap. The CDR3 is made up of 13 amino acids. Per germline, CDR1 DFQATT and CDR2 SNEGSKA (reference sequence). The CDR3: CSASRPGLYEQYF. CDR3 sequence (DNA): TGCAGTGCTAGTCGTCCAGGGCTATACGAGCAGTACTTC.

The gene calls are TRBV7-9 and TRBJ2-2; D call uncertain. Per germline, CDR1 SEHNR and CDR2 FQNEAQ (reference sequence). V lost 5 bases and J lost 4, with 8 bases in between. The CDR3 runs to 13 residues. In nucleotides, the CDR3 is TGTGCCAGCAGCCTACGGGTCACCGGGGAGCTGTTTTTT. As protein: CASSLRVTGELFF.

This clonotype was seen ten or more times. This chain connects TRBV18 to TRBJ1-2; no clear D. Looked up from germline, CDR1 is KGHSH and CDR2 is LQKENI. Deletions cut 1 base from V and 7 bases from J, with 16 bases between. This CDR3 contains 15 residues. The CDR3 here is CASSPQNKPSAGYTF. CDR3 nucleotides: TGTGCCAGCTCACCACAGAACAAGCCTTCGGCTGGCTACACCTTC.

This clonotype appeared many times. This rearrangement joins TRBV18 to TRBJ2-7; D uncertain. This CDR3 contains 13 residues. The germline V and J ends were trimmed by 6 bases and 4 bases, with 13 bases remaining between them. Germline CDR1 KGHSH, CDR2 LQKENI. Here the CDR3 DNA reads TGTGCCAGCTCTCTTCCCGGAACATACGAGCAGTACTTC. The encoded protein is CASSLPGTYEQYF.

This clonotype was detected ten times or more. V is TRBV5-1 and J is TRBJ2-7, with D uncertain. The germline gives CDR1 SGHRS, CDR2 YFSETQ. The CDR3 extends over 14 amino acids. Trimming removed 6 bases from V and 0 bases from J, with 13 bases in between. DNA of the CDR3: TGCGCCAGCATAGGTCCCGGGCCCTCCTACGAGCAGTACTTC. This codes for CASIGPGPSYEQYF.